The clone carrying this T cell receptor beta chain was seen more than once but under ten times. The data were taken from a study of OX40 agonist ivuxolimab in advanced cancers. Study summary: The group had a mean age of 60 years, ranged from 23 to 79, and was roughly 83% male.

Measured with immunoSEQ multiplex PCR; TCRdb has only the in-frame clones, and not every one. The table records approximately 92,000 clones, more than 80% of them present only once. V shed 4 bases, J shed 9 bases, and the junction held 10 bases outside the gene matches. The CDR3 has 13 amino acids. CDR1 SGHTS and CDR2 YDEGEE come from the germline V gene. Sequenced material: CD4+ or CD8+ T cells sorted from blood, taken in a trial of the OX40 agonist ivuxolimab. The receptor comes from an adult with an advanced solid tumor such as melanoma, head and neck, liver or kidney cancer. The rearrangement links TRBV5-8 to TRBJ2-7; TRBD1 agrees at 7 bases. CDR3 nucleotide sequence: TGTGCCAGCAGCATTACCGGGACAGCAGTGCAGTACTTC. Residues: CASSITGTAVQYF.